This T cell receptor (beta chain) came from a study of cytomegalovirus exposure and HLA in healthy donors. The table lists this clone with a count of one. The antigen is unknown. Study findings and constraints: The authors enumerated around 150 TCR beta chains as linked to cytomegalovirus.

The PCR ran on 60 Vbeta and 13 Jbeta primers. Clones were sequenced by immunoSEQ multiplex PCR, and TCRdb holds only the in-frame ones, with some missing. The repertoire holds around 120,000 clones, about three quarters seen once, with 2.6% in the top ten. Sequencing was carried out using PBMCs. This receptor was taken from a woman in her fifties or sixties in good health and CMV-seropositive.

The chain's CDR3 is CAGTLLGNQPQHF. CDR3 in DNA: TGTGCCGGCACCCTCTTAGGCAATCAGCCCCAGCATTTT. This chain links TRBV5-8 with TRBJ1-5; D is unresolved. Trimming cost V 10 bases and J 2 bases, with 13 bases left between them. CDR1 and CDR2 from the germline V gene are SGHTS and YDEGEE. CDR3 length: 13 amino acids.